The entry that follows covers one TCR beta chain sequence. This clonotype was observed at least ten times. Its antigen specificity is not known. Qualities for individual bases were not recorded, and no much larger clone is one base off. The CDR1 and CDR2 encoded by the germline V gene are SQVTM and ANQGSEA. The CDR3 covers 13 residues, taking in both the cysteine and the phenylalanine. The only DNA kept is the CDR3, 39 bases in frame from the first base. For this chain, trimming is 6 bases at the V end and 7 bases at the J end, and the number of junction bases without a gene match is 9. A case-control design nested within a healthcare worker cohort in London, UK, was used, with weekly nasopharyngeal swab PCR tests and blood sampling performed. Healthcare workers were recruited during the week of the UK lockdown, between 23 and 31 March 2020, and followed weekly for up to about 15 weeks. The data were taken from a study of early T cells in non-severe SARS-CoV-2 infection (dated by TCRdb to the early 2020s). Describing the broader study: Bulk RNA from unsorted whole blood was used for TCR sequencing, so alpha and beta chains could not be paired.

Beyond this particular receptor, the publication reports: Matching against VDJdb was skewed toward anti-spike CD8 responses, likely underestimated virus-specific expansions, and missed private and CD4 specificities.

The library was produced with 5' RACE. Sequencing relied on a NextSeq 500. The TCR library protocol attached unique molecular identifiers to individual cDNA molecules to correct for sequencing error and PCR bias. TCR alpha and beta chains were both sequenced, and the abundances of alpha and beta sequences in each sample were closely correlated with each other. In the paper's pipeline: Decombinator V4 was used to perform V gene, J gene and CDR3 annotation of TCR sequences. TCRs were defined as expanded if a significant change between any two time points was detected under a Poisson model with p below 0.0001. TCR abundances were normalised to the total number of TCRs sequenced per sample and expressed as counts per million. MAIT TCRs were defined by TRAV1-2 paired with TRAJ12, TRAJ20 or TRAJ33, and iNKT TCRs by TRAV10 paired with TRAJ18. VDJdb, accessed 1 November 2021, was searched for CMV, EBV and SARS-CoV-2 annotated TCRs, excluding TCRs annotated for multiple antigens. TCRdb cleaned the public reads at Q25 with fastp, built clones with MiXCR and kept in-frame beta chains. Records with the same CDR3 protein are collapsed into one entry carrying the most frequent genes and DNA. Clone size and V and J calls follow TCRdb, not the original study. The sample table holds about 46,000 distinct CDR3 sequences, of which 5% to 6% were seen once. Under 5.5% of the sample comes from the top ten.

The sequencing used whole blood, collected at baseline. This sequence uses TRBV29-1 and TRBJ2-1; 7 bases in the junction line up with TRBD1. The sequence was collected from an adult who was a healthcare worker with PCR-confirmed SARS-CoV-2 infection or an uninfected control (not recorded which). CDR3 protein: CSVARQGTNEQFF. The nucleotide sequence reads TGCAGCGTGGCGAGACAGGGCACGAATGAGCAGTTCTTC.